These 23 T cell receptor beta chains were all obtained from the same sample, sequenced in a study of blood T cell repertoires in COVID-19. Data came from immunoSEQ multiplex PCR; TCRdb stores just in-frame clones and leaves some out. The sample shows 65,000 to 80,000 clones, more than 90% of them seen only once. The sample was peripheral blood. Every receptor here comes from a human donor in a cohort sampled during active COVID-19.

The chain has TRBV18 and TRBJ2-7; 7 nucleotides agree with TRBD2. Germline CDR1 and CDR2: KGHSH and LQKENI. The CDR3 has 14 amino acids. V lost 6 bases to trimming and J lost 0 bases; unmatched junction nucleotides: 5. CDR3 sequence: CASSQSGNSYEQYF. The CDR3 DNA reads TGTGCCAGCTCCCAGAGCGGGAACTCCTACGAGCAGTACTTC.

The J gene is TRBJ2-7, the V gene TRBV3-1 (or the pseudogene TRBV3-2); D is undetermined. Germline V gene lookup returns CDR1 LGHDT and CDR2 YNNKEL (reference sequence). Trimming cost V 0 bases and J 0 bases, with 9 bases left between them. This CDR3 spans 15 amino acids. The CDR3 coding sequence is TGTGCCAGCAGCCAAGATTTGTCATTCTCCTACGAGCAGTACTTC. This sequence encodes CASSQDLSFSYEQYF.

The chain has TRBV7-3 and TRBJ2-3, with 8 positions matching TRBD2. The CDR3 has 15 amino acids. Trimming at V came to 5 bases and at J to 2 bases, leaving 6 bases not matched to a gene. The germline V gene has CDR1 SGHTA and CDR2 FQGTGA. The CDR3 nucleotides are TGTGCCAGCAGCCGATCTAGCGGGTTCACAGATACGCAGTATTTT. Translated, it gives CASSRSSGFTDTQYF.

The V and J genes are TRBV9 and TRBJ1-3; weak D call: TRBD1 (6 bases). V lost 0 bases and J 7 bases, leaving 20 bases between the germline ends. The CDR3 extends over 17 amino acids. The germline V gene encodes CDR1 SGDLS and CDR2 YYNGEE. CDR3 nucleotide sequence: TGTGCCAGCAGCGTAGACCCCGGGGGAGGGGGAGCGAACACCATATATTTT. Translation gives CASSVDPGGGGANTIYF.

The chain combines TRBV4-3 with TRBJ1-5; D is ambiguous. Germline V gives CDR1 LGHNA, CDR2 YSLEER. V dropped 0 bases and J dropped 7 bases, with 13 bases sitting between them. The CDR3 is 15 amino acids. The DNA of the CDR3 is TGCGCCAGCAGCCAAGATGAGCGGGAAGGACAGCCCCAGCATTTT. Translation: CASSQDEREGQPQHF.

This chain uses TRBV7-6 with TRBJ2-1; no clear D gene. V lost 3 bases, J lost 5 bases, and 11 bases lay in between. Germline V gene sequence: CDR1 SGHVS, CDR2 FNYEAQ. The CDR3 extends over 14 amino acids. CDR3 sequence: CASSFADMNNEQFF. CDR3 sequence (DNA): TGTGCCAGCAGCTTTGCGGATATGAACAATGAGCAGTTCTTC.

The V call is TRBV28, the J call TRBJ1-1; 7 nucleotides line up with TRBD1. CDR1 is MDHEN, CDR2 SYDVKM, per germline. Trimming removed 0 bases from V and 7 bases from J; junction bases left unmatched: 5. The CDR3 runs to 14 residues. For the CDR3, the DNA is TGTGCCAGCAGTTTATGGGACAGGAAAAATGAAGCTTTCTTT. This encodes CASSLWDRKNEAFF.

The rearrangement joins TRBV5-1 to TRBJ2-5; 10 nucleotides agree with TRBD1. Germline CDR1 reads SGHRS; CDR2 reads YFSETQ. The V gene end was trimmed by 3 bases and the J gene end by 5 bases; junction bases not matched to a gene: 4. This CDR3 has 14 amino acids. Here the CDR3 reads CASSSGTGVETQYF. CDR3 nucleotides: TGCGCCAGCAGCTCCGGGACAGGGGTCGAGACCCAGTACTTC.

The chain recombines TRBV27 with TRBJ2-3, with D tentatively TRBD2 (7 bases). Germline V gives CDR1 MNHEY, CDR2 SMNVEV (reference sequence). CDR3 length: 17 residues. Trimming cost V 2 bases and J 3 bases, with 18 bases left between them. DNA for the CDR3: TGTGCCAGCAGTTTAAGGGGGGGAATCGGATGGACAGATACGCAGTATTTT. This gives the protein CASSLRGGIGWTDTQYF.

The V gene is TRBV9, the J gene TRBJ2-3; a weak D match, TRBD2 (5 bases). V was cut by 4 bases and J by 6 bases, with 21 bases left in between. From germline, CDR1 is SGDLS and CDR2 YYNGEE. This CDR3 is 16 amino acids long. The DNA of the CDR3 is TGTGCCAGCAGCCCCGAGGGAAGGGTGCAATCGGATACGCAGTATTTT. Its translation is CASSPEGRVQSDTQYF.

The chain links TRBV6-2 or TRBV6-3 to TRBJ2-5, with 7 nucleotides matching TRBD2. The CDR3 length is 16 residues. Unmatched junction bases numbered 14, after V lost 5 bases and J lost 5 bases. Germline V gene lookup returns CDR1 MNHEY and CDR2 SVGEGT. CDR3 nucleotide sequence: TGTGCCAGCAGTCCCCTAGCGGCGGGAGTAGGGGAGACCCAGTACTTC. Residues: CASSPLAAGVGETQYF.

V and J are TRBV29-1 and TRBJ2-7, with 9 bases fitting TRBD1. CDR1 and CDR2 (germline): SQVTM, ANQGSEA. CDR3 size: 13 residues. V shed 4 bases and J 4 bases; nucleotides not matched to a gene: 5. CDR3 loop: CSVGGQGGYEQYF. The CDR3 region has the DNA TGCAGCGTTGGGGGACAGGGCGGATACGAGCAGTACTTC.

This clone has a single count. CDR3 loop: CSATGETTNEKLFF. The CDR3 nucleotides read TGCAGCGCGACAGGGGAGACTACTAATGAAAAACTGTTTTTT. This chain links TRBV29-1 with TRBJ1-4; TRBD1 aligns across 8 bases. The CDR3 is 14 residues long. Germline loops: CDR1 SQVTM, CDR2 ANQGSEA. Unmatched junction bases numbered 6, after V lost 7 bases and J lost 2 bases.

This rearrangement joins TRBV5-4 to TRBJ1-2; the D gene is possibly TRBD1 (5 bases). The CDR3 is 15 amino acids. V was cut by 2 bases and J by 4 bases, with 15 bases left in between. CDR1 and CDR2 from the germline V gene are SGHNT and YYREEE (reference sequence). CDR3 in DNA: TGTGCCAGCAGCTTAGGGGTCTTGGAGGGCTATGGCTACACCTTC. It yields the protein CASSLGVLEGYGYTF.

V gene TRBV4-2 combines with J gene TRBJ2-2, with 11 bases matching TRBD2. V lost 2 bases, J lost 2 bases, and 4 bases stayed unmatched. CDR1 is LGHNA and CDR2 is YNFKEQ in the germline V gene. CDR3 size: 17 residues. CDR3 DNA: TGTGCCAGCAGCCAACTTGGACTAGCGGGCAACACCGGGGAGCTGTTTTTT. It translates to CASSQLGLAGNTGELFF.

The chain employs TRBV27 and TRBJ2-7; 11 positions agree with TRBD2. CDR1 is MNHEY, CDR2 SMNVEV, per germline (reference sequence). With V trimmed by 1 base and J by 3 bases, 8 bases remained unmatched. CDR3 size: 17 residues. The CDR3 DNA reads as TGTGCCAGCAGTTTATTCCCCTTGACTAGCGGGGTCTACGAGCAGTACTTC. It encodes CASSLFPLTSGVYEQYF.

J is TRBJ1-4 and V is TRBV4-3; D unclear. The V gene's germline CDR1 is LGHNA and CDR2 YSLEER. The CDR3 runs 18 residues. V was shortened by 1 base and J by 0 bases, with 15 bases between the two germline ends. The CDR3 spells CASSQGTAGGATNEKLFF. CDR3 sequence (DNA): TGCGCCAGCAGCCAAGGGACGGCCGGCGGGGCAACTAATGAAAAACTGTTTTTT.

The rearrangement links TRBV7-9 to TRBJ2-3; perhaps TRBD2 as D (7 bases). Trimming left V 7 bases short and J 1 base short, with 15 bases between. CDR1 is SEHNR, CDR2 FQNEAQ, per germline (reference sequence). This CDR3 is 15 amino acids long. This chain's CDR3 is CASTGAGERTDTQYF. Written as DNA, the CDR3 is TGTGCCAGCACGGGGGCGGGAGAGCGCACAGATACGCAGTATTTT.

By its share, this clone is large. Other DNA sequences in the same sample also yield this CDR3. The rearrangement uses TRBV27 and TRBJ2-7, with 8 bases lining up with TRBD1. Germline-derived CDR1 and CDR2 are MNHEY and SMNVEV (reference sequence). This CDR3 is built from 13 residues. With 6 bases clipped from V and 4 bases from J, the junction kept 5 bases outside the gene matches. In DNA form, the CDR3 reads TGTGCCAGCAGCTCCGGACAGGGTTACGAGCAGTACTTC. Translation: CASSSGQGYEQYF.

CDR3 in DNA: TGTGCCAGCAGCCCCAGCGGGAGTGACACCGGGGAGCTGTTTTTT. Translating gives CASSPSGSDTGELFF. V gene TRBV7-2 combines with J gene TRBJ2-2; the match to TRBD2 covers 8 bases. The CDR3 extends over 15 amino acids. After removal of 5 bases from V and 3 bases from J, the junction contained 5 bases not matched to a gene. Germline V gene data show CDR1 as SGHTA and CDR2 as FQGNSA.

V is TRBV4-3 and J is TRBJ2-5, with TRBD1 as a possible D gene (5 bases). Per the germline V gene, CDR1 is LGHNA and CDR2 is YSLEER. This CDR3 spans 15 amino acids. Trimming left V 1 base short and J 2 bases short, with 11 bases between. CDR3 amino acids: CASSQAATVQETQYF. The CDR3 nucleotides read TGCGCCAGCAGCCAAGCGGCGACAGTACAAGAGACCCAGTACTTC.

CDR3 nucleotide sequence: TGTGCCAGCAGCTTCGGAGTTTACAATGAGCAGTTCTTC. Protein: CASSFGVYNEQFF. The V and J genes are TRBV12-3 or TRBV12-4 and TRBJ2-1; D is uncertain. V was cut by 6 bases and J by 4 bases, with 10 bases left in between. There are 13 residues in the CDR3.

The chain links TRBV30 to TRBJ1-1; maybe TRBD1 (6 bases). The CDR3 has 14 residues. Germline CDR1 is GTSNPN and CDR2 is SVGIG (reference sequence). V lost 8 bases, J lost 1 base, and 17 bases lay in between. The chain's CDR3 is CAQKKGHTNTEAFF. CDR3 in DNA: TGTGCCCAAAAAAAGGGACACACGAACACTGAAGCTTTCTTT.